The 30 T cell receptor beta chains reported below all come from one sample, sequenced in a study of cytomegalovirus exposure and HLA in healthy donors. Primers included in the PCR were 60 Vbeta and 13 Jbeta primers. TCRdb's copy holds only in-frame clones and misses some; the assay was immunoSEQ multiplex PCR. The sample has roughly 220,000 clones; approximately 79% are singletons. Sequencing input: PBMCs. These receptors all come from a man in his fifties or sixties in good health and CMV-seronegative.

This clone was detected a few times. V is TRBV13 and J is TRBJ2-2; possibly TRBD2 for D (5 bases). Deletions cut 6 bases from V and 2 bases from J, with 7 bases between. The CDR3 is made up of 13 amino acids. The germline CDR1 and CDR2 sequences are PRHDT and FYEKMQ (reference sequence). The CDR3 is CASREENTGELFF. In DNA form, the CDR3 reads TGTGCCAGCAGGGAGGAAAACACCGGGGAGCTGTTTTTT.

The rearrangement links TRBV28 to TRBJ1-2, with a possible D match to TRBD1 (6 bases). V was cut by 3 bases and J by 4 bases, with 9 bases left in between. CDR1 and CDR2 from the germline V gene are MDHEN and SYDVKM. CDR3 length equals 13 residues. The CDR3, as DNA: TGTGCCAGCAGTTTGGGGGCTAGCTATGGCTACACCTTC. Translated: CASSLGASYGYTF.

The rearrangement uses TRBV7-6 and TRBJ2-2, with TRBD1 matching 8 bases. CDR1 and CDR2 (germline): SGHVS, FNYEAQ. Trimming took 4 bases from V and 2 from J; bases not matched to a gene: 3. This CDR3 is built from 15 residues. The CDR3 is CASSSTGVNTGELFF. CDR3 in DNA: TGTGCCAGCAGCTCGACAGGGGTAAACACCGGGGAGCTGTTTTTT.

In the case of this clone: The identical CDR3 is also encoded by other nucleotide sequences in the sample. This chain uses TRBV5-4 with TRBJ1-1; D unresolved. The CDR3 runs 15 residues. V lost 0 bases and J 1 base, leaving 10 bases between the germline ends. CDR1 and CDR2 from the germline V gene are SGHNT and YYREEE (reference sequence). DNA for the CDR3: TGTGCCAGCAGCTTGGTGGCGGGTGCGAACACTGAAGCTTTCTTT. Its protein is CASSLVAGANTEAFF.

The V call is TRBV7-9, the J call TRBJ2-7, with D perhaps matching TRBD2 (6 bases). CDR3 size: 16 residues. Germline loops: CDR1 SEHNR, CDR2 FQNEAQ (reference sequence). Trimming cost V 4 bases and J 0 bases, with 16 bases left between them. Here the CDR3 DNA reads TGTGCCAGCAGCTCGACACCAGCGGGTCCCTCCTACGAGCAGTACTTC. Residues: CASSSTPAGPSYEQYF.

The gene calls are TRBV7-9 and TRBJ2-1, with 8 bases lining up with TRBD2. Germline CDR1 reads SEHNR; CDR2 reads FQNEAQ (reference sequence). The CDR3 covers 15 residues. The V and J ends lost 1 base and 5 bases, in that order; junction bases with no gene match: 4. Here the CDR3 reads CASSLELAEDNEQFF. The CDR3 DNA reads as TGTGCCAGCAGCTTAGAACTAGCGGAGGACAATGAGCAGTTCTTC.

CDR3 nucleotides: TGTGCCAGCAGCCCCGCTTCGGCCGGAGATTACGAGCAGTACTTC. It specifies CASSPASAGDYEQYF. The rearrangement uses TRBV7-2 and TRBJ2-7; D is uncertain. CDR3 length equals 15 residues. Germline loops: CDR1 SGHTA, CDR2 FQGNSA. V was clipped by 5 bases and J by 4 bases, with 18 bases between them.

A few counts support this clone. J is TRBJ1-1 and V is TRBV30; D is ambiguous. The CDR3 covers 10 residues. CDR1 GTSNPN and CDR2 SVGIG come from the germline V gene (reference sequence). The germline V and J ends were trimmed by 7 bases and 3 bases, with 6 bases remaining between them. The CDR3 spells CASPDTEAFF. CDR3 in DNA: TGTGCCTCCCCGGACACTGAAGCTTTCTTT.

V is TRBV5-4 and J is TRBJ1-2; the match to TRBD1 covers 9 bases. Germline values: CDR1 SGHNT, CDR2 YYREEE (reference sequence). V dropped 1 base and J dropped 3; count of bases not matched to a gene: 13. The CDR3 sequence is 18 residues long. The CDR3 nucleotides read TGTGCCAGCAGCTTGACGGGACAGGGAAGGCTTCGGGACTATGGCTACACCTTC. Its protein is CASSLTGQGRLRDYGYTF.

The J gene is TRBJ2-2, the V gene TRBV4-2, with a possible D match to TRBD2 (5 bases). The CDR3 length is 16 residues. Trimming removed 4 bases at V and 1 base at J, with 13 bases between. The V gene's germline CDR1 is LGHNA and CDR2 YNFKEQ. CDR3 coding DNA: TGTGCCAGCAGCCGGGAAGCGGAGCGGAACACCGGGGAGCTGTTTTTT. As protein: CASSREAERNTGELFF.

This chain uses TRBV6-1 with TRBJ2-5; 7 bases match TRBD2. The J call may be mistaken, given a closer DNA end match to TRBJ2-7. The CDR3 sequence is 11 residues long. The germline V gene has CDR1 MNHNS and CDR2 SASEGT. CDR3 in amino acids: CASRGGSEQYF. CDR3 in DNA: TGTGCCAGCAGGGGGGGGTCCGAGCAGTACTTC.

A remark on this clone: Other DNA sequences in the same sample also yield this CDR3. Here the CDR3 DNA reads TGTGCCAGCAGTTTTTCGGATCAGCCCCAGCATTTT. It specifies CASSFSDQPQHF. V and J are TRBV28 and TRBJ1-5; no clear D gene. This CDR3 is 12 amino acids long. Germline loops: CDR1 MDHEN, CDR2 SYDVKM. Trimming left V 3 bases short and J 5 bases short, with 5 bases between.

The chain joins TRBV5-1 to TRBJ1-6, with no clear D. Looked up from germline, CDR1 is SGHRS and CDR2 is YFSETQ. CDR3 length: 15 residues. V dropped 0 bases and J dropped 0 bases, with 4 bases sitting between them. CDR3 in DNA: TGCGCCAGCAGCTTGGACAGCTCCTATAATTCACCCCTCCACTTT. Its protein product is CASSLDSSYNSPLHF.

The chain couples TRBV28 to TRBJ2-3; perhaps TRBD2 as D (6 bases). CDR3 length: 12 residues. V was shortened by 6 bases and J by 4 bases, with 8 bases between the two germline ends. The V gene's germline CDR1 is MDHEN and CDR2 SYDVKM. The CDR3 sequence is CASREGPDTQYF. CDR3 in DNA: TGTGCCAGCAGGGAGGGGCCAGATACGCAGTATTTT.

This clone was detected only once. V is TRBV29-1 and J is TRBJ2-3; 11 nucleotides match TRBD2. Germline lookup yields CDR1 SQVTM and CDR2 ANQGSEA. CDR3 length equals 15 residues. After removal of 2 bases from V and 6 bases from J, the junction contained 7 bases not matched to a gene. This chain's CDR3 is CSVELRTSGPDTQYF. Here the CDR3 DNA reads TGCAGCGTTGAATTAAGGACTAGCGGGCCTGATACGCAGTATTTT.

J is TRBJ1-1 and V is TRBV2; maybe TRBD1 (5 bases). Germline CDR1 and CDR2: SNHLY and FYNNEI. V was trimmed by 11 bases and J by 5 bases, leaving 18 bases between them. There are 13 residues in the CDR3. CDR3 nucleotides: TGTGCCGTACGGGGGGTCTTGAGGACTGAAGCTTTCTTT. Translation gives CAVRGVLRTEAFF.

CDR3 amino acids: CASSTQALSNTGELFF. CDR3 in DNA: TGTGCCAGCAGCACTCAGGCCTTGTCGAACACCGGGGAGCTGTTTTTT. The rearrangement joins TRBV9 to TRBJ2-2; D gene ambiguous. Germline assignment: CDR1 SGDLS and CDR2 YYNGEE. The CDR3 spans 16 residues. V lost 4 bases and J 0 bases, leaving 13 bases between the germline ends.

The chain recombines TRBV15 with TRBJ2-7, with a weak D call TRBD2 (5 bases). The CDR3 consists of 13 residues. Germline CDR1 and CDR2: LNHNV and YYDKDF (reference sequence). Trimming cost V 5 bases and J 1 base, with 9 bases left between them. The CDR3 nucleotides are TGTGCCACCAGCGTCCGGGGTTCCTACGAGCAGTACTTC. It is translated as CATSVRGSYEQYF.

This chain uses TRBV18 with TRBJ2-5; 11 nucleotides match TRBD2. This CDR3 contains 15 residues. CDR1 and CDR2 from the germline V gene are KGHSH and LQKENI. The J segment lost 5 bases and the V segment lost 3 bases, leaving 5 bases of the junction unmatched. This CDR3 reads CASSPTSGSRETQYF. DNA for the CDR3: TGTGCCAGCTCACCTACTAGCGGGAGTAGGGAGACCCAGTACTTC.

J is TRBJ1-4 and V is TRBV18; TRBD1 is a possible D gene (6 bases). Germline loops: CDR1 KGHSH, CDR2 LQKENI. The CDR3 has 16 amino acids. Trimming left V 3 bases short and J 1 base short, with 12 bases between. CDR3 residues: CASSPQGGGTNEKLFF. The CDR3 region has the DNA TGTGCCAGCTCACCGCAGGGAGGGGGAACTAATGAAAAACTGTTTTTT.

The V call is TRBV6-1, the J call TRBJ1-2; 9 bases are a match to TRBD1. The CDR3 totals 15 residues. Germline V gene data show CDR1 as MNHNS and CDR2 as SASEGT. V lost 4 bases to trimming and J lost 9 bases; unmatched junction nucleotides: 12. Here the CDR3 reads CASSGIGTGSVRYTF. The CDR3 DNA reads TGTGCCAGCAGTGGTATCGGGACAGGGTCAGTTCGCTACACCTTC.

This clone was recorded once. The V and J genes are TRBV9 and TRBJ2-3; weak D call: TRBD2 (6 bases). Per germline, CDR1 SGDLS and CDR2 YYNGEE. The germline V and J ends were trimmed by 4 bases and 8 bases, with 17 bases remaining between them. This CDR3 comprises 14 residues. The CDR3 is CASSNENAGLTQYF. The CDR3 nucleotides are TGTGCCAGCAGCAACGAGAACGCGGGACTTACGCAGTATTTT.

This clone was seen once. This rearrangement joins TRBV27 to TRBJ2-5; TRBD2 matches at 10 bases. With V trimmed by 3 bases and J by 2 bases, 6 bases remained unmatched. The CDR3 sequence is 16 residues long. Germline CDR1 reads MNHEY; CDR2 reads SMNVEV (reference sequence). The CDR3 DNA reads TGTGCCAGCAGTTTCATGGGACTAGCGAGTCAAGAGACCCAGTACTTC. Translated: CASSFMGLASQETQYF.

The chain has TRBV15 and TRBJ1-3; D is unresolved. With 0 bases removed from V and 0 bases from J, the gap between germline ends came to 6 bases. This CDR3 spans 15 amino acids. Germline V gene lookup returns CDR1 LNHNV and CDR2 YYDKDF (reference sequence). The CDR3 protein is CATSRDYSSGNTIYF. DNA of the CDR3: TGTGCCACCAGCAGAGATTACAGCTCTGGAAACACCATATATTTT.

The chain links TRBV28 to TRBJ1-1, with D maybe TRBD1 (6 bases). Per germline, CDR1 MDHEN and CDR2 SYDVKM. The CDR3 loop spans 13 amino acids. V gave up 10 bases and J gave up 4 bases, with 16 bases separating them. In DNA form, the CDR3 reads TGTGCCACCTCGAGACAGGCGACCACTGAAGCTTTCTTT. It translates to CATSRQATTEAFF.

The chain is built from TRBV6-6 and TRBJ2-5, with a tentative D call TRBD1 (6 bases). The germline V gene has CDR1 MNHNY and CDR2 SVGAGI (reference sequence). V lost 4 bases, J lost 1 base, and 10 bases lay in between. The CDR3 sequence is 14 residues long. This CDR3 is CASSFRTAQETQYF. The CDR3 DNA follows: TGTGCCAGCAGTTTTCGGACAGCCCAAGAGACCCAGTACTTC.

The chain links TRBV5-1 to TRBJ2-5; D might be TRBD2 (5 bases). Matching the DNA end better, TRBJ2-7 makes the J call doubtful. Germline V CDR1 and CDR2: SGHRS, YFSETQ. The CDR3 loop spans 14 amino acids. The CDR3 DNA reads as TGCGCCAGCAGCTTGGAAGGGAGAGGCGACGAGCAGTACTTC. Translated, it gives CASSLEGRGDEQYF.

The chain combines TRBV27 with TRBJ1-5; the match to TRBD1 covers 9 bases. With V trimmed by 6 bases and J by 1 base, 7 bases remained unmatched. There are 16 residues in the CDR3. Germline CDR1 MNHEY, CDR2 SMNVEV (reference sequence). CDR3 DNA sequence: TGTGCCAGCAGAAGTCCGGACAGGGGAAGCAATCAGCCCCAGCATTTT. This translates into CASRSPDRGSNQPQHF.

This sequence joins TRBV7-9 and TRBJ1-3; no definite D call. The V end lost 5 bases, the J end lost 0 bases, and 11 bases lay between the germline ends. CDR1 is SEHNR and CDR2 is FQNEAQ in the germline V gene (reference sequence). The CDR3 totals 15 residues. Here the CDR3 reads CASSPMRVSGNTIYF. CDR3 nucleotides: TGTGCCAGCAGCCCCATGAGGGTCTCTGGAAACACCATATATTTT.

This clone has just a few counts. The CDR3 reads CASSLKREIQPQHF. For the CDR3, the DNA is TGTGCCAGCAGCCTAAAGAGGGAAATTCAGCCCCAGCATTTT. V usage is TRBV7-2 and J usage is TRBJ1-5; D gene unclear. The CDR3 loop spans 14 amino acids. The germline gives CDR1 SGHTA, CDR2 FQGNSA. Between the trimmed V and J ends, which lost 5 bases and 6 bases, there was a span of 14 bases.